A selection of T cell receptor beta chains follows, all from one sample in a study of CD8+CD57+ T cells in acquired aplastic anemia. MiXCR, applied by TCRdb to the reads, yields one record per CDR3 protein. The sample yields 150,000 or so distinct CDR3 sequences, 45% to 55% seen once. The sequencing sample was made of sorted CD4+, CD8+, or CD8+CD57+ T cells (not recorded which) from PBMCs. The source is a human donor with aplastic anemia. Each CDR3 is given with its conserved first and last residue. Some rows mark clone size as missing; the rest say once, few, many or name a class of expanded clone.

CASSIWGQGNEKLFF	once	TRBV19
CASSRDGGNREKLFF	NA	TRBV4-1
CASSLVLEQFF	NA	TRBV7-9
CATSRVDRMGGELFF	NA	TRBV15
CSARWNNEQFF	many	TRBV20-1
CASSELAGGPGKTQYF	NA	TRBV12-3/TRBV12-4
CASTRQATYTGELFF	few	TRBV19
CASSLVQGGDTQYF	few	TRBV7-8
CASIEGGQSSGSTDTQYF	NA	TRBV2
CASLASTDTQYF	NA	TRBV2
CASSEGRGPNSPLHF	NA	TRBV10-2
CASTEGPYEQYF	many	TRBV2
CASSFGQGQFF	NA	TRBV12-3/TRBV12-4
CSARAGEGGYTF	NA	TRBV20-1
CATSRWGAGATNEKLFF	many	TRBV15
CASSERAGVPGLCSGANVLTF	NA	TRBV2
CSAQDRGDYEQYF	many	TRBV20-1
CSVLGGTGELFF	many	TRBV29-1
CASSSTGAGTDTQYF	NA	TRBV11-1
CASSPLVAGETQYF	NA	TRBV7-9
CATSPFLRSPLHF	few	TRBV15
CASSLAPGMNTEAFF	many	TRBV5-1
CASRNRGGNTEAFF	NA	TRBV7-9
CATSRFPDGSYEQYF	once	TRBV15
CAWSVSISEAFF	few	TRBV30
CASSTGEGYEQYF	many	TRBV7-6
CAKGPFYNEQFF	NA	TRBV2
CASSPLGTNEQYF	NA	TRBV7-6
CASSQESSAPYGYTF	NA	TRBV4-2
CSVEGRQGRSGTEAFF	NA	TRBV29-1
CASTPGEASGNTIYF	few	TRBV6-2/TRBV6-3
CAISGDKDYGYTF	NA	TRBV10-3
CASSSGQGGEKLFF	many	TRBV5-5
CSASSSGRKPSYEQYF	many	TRBV20-1
CASTLSGTDTQYF	NA	TRBV2
CASSRTGTNTGELFF	NA	TRBV25-1
CATRGMADGYEQYF	NA	TRBV2
CASSYSNSHSGNTIYF	NA	TRBV6-5
CASSPLPGSGGELFF	NA	TRBV4-3
CASSLAVTGGNGYTF	many	TRBV7-8